This T cell receptor beta chain was captured by sequencing in a study of blood T cell repertoires in COVID-19. The wider study: T cells, B-cell-depleted T cells, or PBMCs supplied cDNA or gDNA.

Grouping used clinical history reported by participants in a survey and questionnaire. Exposed participants came across a COVID-19 case within 2 weeks before study entry. The J segment lost 4 bases and the V segment lost 5 bases, leaving 10 bases of the junction unmatched. Germline assignment: CDR1 SGHTA and CDR2 FQGNSA. The CDR3 consists of 17 residues. Methods used by the authors: Amplification of reference gene primers was used by the study to estimate nucleated cell counts. Libraries were prepared by immunoSEQ multiplex PCR; TCRdb keeps only in-frame clonotypes and omits some of them. That table supplies the V and J calls and clone size; D and trimming were determined from the DNA. Of some 300,000 clones in the sample, roughly 90% are singletons; the top ten hold less than 3.5%.

This chain uses TRBV7-2 with TRBJ2-3; 12 bases agree with TRBD2. The receptor comes from a woman in her 50s who had been exposed to COVID-19. The specimen was PBMCs or T cells enriched from blood (not recorded which). CDR3 coding DNA: TGTGCCAGCAGCACACGGACTAGCGGGGATCATGCAGATACGCAGTATTTT. Amino acid sequence: CASSTRTSGDHADTQYF.